This T cell receptor (beta chain) stems from a study of T-cell reconstitution after alpha-beta-depleted transplantation in children. Preparing the TCRbeta library involved the use of unique molecular identifiers. MiXCR, applied by TCRdb to the PCR reads, yields one record per CDR3 protein. Of 600,000 to 700,000 distinct CDR3 sequences in the sample, 15% to 20% were seen once. This clonotype was counted between two and nine times. This CDR3 has 15 residues. CDR1 and CDR2 from the germline V gene are DFQATT and SNEGSKA (reference sequence). The V gene end was trimmed by 0 bases and the J gene end by 4 bases; junction bases not matched to a gene: 4.

The source of this sequence is a human donor who donated a stem cell graft to a child with acute myeloid leukemia. Sequencing used PBMCs from the stem cell graft donor, obtained from the stem cell graft. This rearrangement joins TRBV20-1 to TRBJ2-2; 8 nucleotides match TRBD1. The CDR3: CSARDRTGITGELFF. In DNA form, the CDR3 reads TGCAGTGCTAGAGATCGGACAGGGATCACCGGGGAGCTGTTTTTT.